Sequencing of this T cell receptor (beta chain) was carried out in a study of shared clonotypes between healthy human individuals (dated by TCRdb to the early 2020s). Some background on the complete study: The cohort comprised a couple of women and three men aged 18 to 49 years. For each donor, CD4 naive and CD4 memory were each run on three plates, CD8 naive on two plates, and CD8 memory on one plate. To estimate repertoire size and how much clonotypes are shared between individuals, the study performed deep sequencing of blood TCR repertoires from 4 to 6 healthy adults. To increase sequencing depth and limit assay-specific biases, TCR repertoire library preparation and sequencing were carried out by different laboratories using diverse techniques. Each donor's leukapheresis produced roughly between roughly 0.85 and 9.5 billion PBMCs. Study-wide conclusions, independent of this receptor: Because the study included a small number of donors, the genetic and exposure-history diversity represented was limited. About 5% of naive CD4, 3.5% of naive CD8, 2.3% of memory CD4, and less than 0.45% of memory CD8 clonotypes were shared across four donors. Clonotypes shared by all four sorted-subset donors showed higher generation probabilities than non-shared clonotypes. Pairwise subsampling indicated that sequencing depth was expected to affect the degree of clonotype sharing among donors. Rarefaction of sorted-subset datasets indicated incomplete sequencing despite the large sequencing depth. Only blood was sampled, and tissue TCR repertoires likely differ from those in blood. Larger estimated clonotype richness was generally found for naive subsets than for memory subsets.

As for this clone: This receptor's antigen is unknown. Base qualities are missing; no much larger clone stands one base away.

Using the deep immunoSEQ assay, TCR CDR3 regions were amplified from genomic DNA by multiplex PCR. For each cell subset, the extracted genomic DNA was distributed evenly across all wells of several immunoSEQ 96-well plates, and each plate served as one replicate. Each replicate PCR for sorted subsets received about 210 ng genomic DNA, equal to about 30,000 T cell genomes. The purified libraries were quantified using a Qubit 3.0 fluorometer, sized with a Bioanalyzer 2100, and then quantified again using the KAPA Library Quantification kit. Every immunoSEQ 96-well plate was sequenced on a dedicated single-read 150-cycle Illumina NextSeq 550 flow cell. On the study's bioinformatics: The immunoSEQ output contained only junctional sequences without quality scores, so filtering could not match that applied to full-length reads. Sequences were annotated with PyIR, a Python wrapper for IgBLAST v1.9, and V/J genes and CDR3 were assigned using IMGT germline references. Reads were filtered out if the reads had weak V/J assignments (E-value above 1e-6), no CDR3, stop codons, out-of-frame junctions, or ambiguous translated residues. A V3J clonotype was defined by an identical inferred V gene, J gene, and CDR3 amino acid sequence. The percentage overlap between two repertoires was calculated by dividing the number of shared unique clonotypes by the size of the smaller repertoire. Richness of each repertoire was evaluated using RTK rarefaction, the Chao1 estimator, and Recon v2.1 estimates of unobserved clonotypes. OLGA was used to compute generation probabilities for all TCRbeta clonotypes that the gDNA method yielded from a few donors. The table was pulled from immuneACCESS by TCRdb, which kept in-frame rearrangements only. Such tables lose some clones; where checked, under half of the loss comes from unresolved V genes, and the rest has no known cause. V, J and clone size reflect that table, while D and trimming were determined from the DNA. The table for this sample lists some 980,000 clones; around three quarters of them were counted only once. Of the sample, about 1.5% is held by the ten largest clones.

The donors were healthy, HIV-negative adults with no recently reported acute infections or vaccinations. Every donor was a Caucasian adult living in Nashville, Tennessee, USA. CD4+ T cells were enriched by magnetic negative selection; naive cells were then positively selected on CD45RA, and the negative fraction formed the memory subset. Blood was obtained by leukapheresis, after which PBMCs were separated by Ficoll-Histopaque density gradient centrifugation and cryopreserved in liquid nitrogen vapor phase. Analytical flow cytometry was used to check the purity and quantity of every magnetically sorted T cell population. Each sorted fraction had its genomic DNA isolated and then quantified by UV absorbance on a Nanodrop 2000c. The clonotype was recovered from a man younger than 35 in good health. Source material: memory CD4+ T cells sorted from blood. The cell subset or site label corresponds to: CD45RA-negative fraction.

The DNA is TGTGCCAGCAACGCGGGTTTCGGCAATCAGCCCCAGCATTTT. It is translated as CASNAGFGNQPQHF. The rearrangement combines TRBV2 with TRBJ1-5; no D gene can be assigned with confidence. The cysteine opens and the phenylalanine closes a CDR3 of 14 amino acids. The retained sequence is limited to the CDR3, 42 bases, with the frame set at the first base. V was cut back by 7 bases and J by 2 bases, leaving a gap of 12 bases between them. CDR1 SNHLY and CDR2 FYNNEI are derived from the germline V gene.